Listed here is a single TCR beta chain. Its cognate antigen has yet to be identified. No base quality information exists; no much larger clone differs at one position. The junction shows trimming of 1 base on V and 4 bases on J, and the gene matches do not reach 5 bases of it. Based on the germline V gene, the CDR1 and CDR2 sequences are SGDLS and YYNGEE. From its cysteine to its phenylalanine, the CDR3 spans 15 amino acids. Of all the DNA, just the CDR3 is kept, 45 bases in frame from base 1. The library was built by means of 5' RACE. The instrument was a NextSeq 500. Unique molecular identifiers were attached to individual cDNA molecules in the TCR library protocol so that sequencing error and PCR bias could be corrected. Both TCR alpha and beta chains were sequenced, and tight co-correlation was observed between alpha and beta sequence abundances in each sample. As for how the authors treated the data: Decombinator V4 was used to annotate the V gene, J gene and CDR3 of the TCR sequences. TCRs were defined as expanded if a significant change between any two time points was detected under a Poisson model with p below 0.0001. Abundances of TCRs were expressed as counts per million after normalisation to the total number of TCRs sequenced in each sample. MAIT TCRs were defined by TRAV1-2 paired with TRAJ12, TRAJ20 or TRAJ33, and iNKT TCRs by TRAV10 paired with TRAJ18. VDJdb, accessed 1 November 2021, was searched for CMV, EBV and SARS-CoV-2 annotated TCRs, excluding TCRs annotated for multiple antigens. TCRdb trimmed the raw reads at Q25, called clones with MiXCR and kept productive beta chains. Entries are consolidated by CDR3 protein sequence, retaining the most common genes and DNA. Clone size and V and J calls follow TCRdb, not the original study. The sample data list some 62,000 distinct CDR3 sequences, and roughly 8.2% of these were observed just once. The ten top clones hold around an eighth of the sample.

The sample comes from a study of early T cells in non-severe SARS-CoV-2 infection (dated by TCRdb to the early 2020s). At the level of the whole study: Because TCR sequencing was done on bulk RNA from unsorted whole blood, the alpha and beta chains could not be paired.

General study outcomes and caveats: VDJdb matching was skewed toward anti-spike CD8 responses and likely underestimated virus-specific expansions by missing private and CD4 specificities.

Set within a cohort of healthcare workers in London, UK, this nested case-control study involved weekly PCR testing of nasopharyngeal swabs along with blood sampling. Healthcare workers were recruited during the week of the UK lockdown, between 23 and 31 March 2020, and followed weekly for up to 16 weeks. The sequencing here drew on whole blood, taken at baseline. Here the chain combines TRBV9 and TRBJ2-3, with 8 central nucleotides matching TRBD2. This TCR came from an adult who was a healthcare worker with PCR-confirmed SARS-CoV-2 infection or an uninfected control (not recorded which). The DNA sequence is as follows: TGTGCCAGCAGCGTACAAAGCGGGAGTTCAGATACGCAGTATTTT. Its coded protein is CASSVQSGSSDTQYF.